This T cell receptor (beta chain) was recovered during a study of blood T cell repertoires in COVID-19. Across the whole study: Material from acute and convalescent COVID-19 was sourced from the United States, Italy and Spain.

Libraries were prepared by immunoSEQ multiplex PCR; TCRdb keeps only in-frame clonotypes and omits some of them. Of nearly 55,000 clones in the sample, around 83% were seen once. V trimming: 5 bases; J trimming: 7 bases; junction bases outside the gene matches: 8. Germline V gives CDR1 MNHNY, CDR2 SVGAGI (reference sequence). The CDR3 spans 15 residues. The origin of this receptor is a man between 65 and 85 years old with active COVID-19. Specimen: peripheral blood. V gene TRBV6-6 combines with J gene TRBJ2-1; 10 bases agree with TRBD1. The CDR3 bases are TGTGCCAGCAGTACCCCCCCGGACAGGGGGAATGAGCAGTTCTTC. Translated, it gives CASSTPPDRGNEQFF.